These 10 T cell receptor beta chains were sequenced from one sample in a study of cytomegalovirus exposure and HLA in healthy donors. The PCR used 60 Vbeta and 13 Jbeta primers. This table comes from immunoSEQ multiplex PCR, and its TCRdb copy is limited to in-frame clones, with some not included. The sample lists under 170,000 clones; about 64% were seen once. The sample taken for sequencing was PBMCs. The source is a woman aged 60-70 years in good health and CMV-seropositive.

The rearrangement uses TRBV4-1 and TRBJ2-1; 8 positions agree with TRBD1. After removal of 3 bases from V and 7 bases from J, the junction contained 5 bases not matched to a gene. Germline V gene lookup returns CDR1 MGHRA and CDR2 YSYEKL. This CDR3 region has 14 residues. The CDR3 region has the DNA TGCGCCAGCAGCCAGGGCTACAGGGGGAATGAGCAGTTCTTC. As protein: CASSQGYRGNEQFF.

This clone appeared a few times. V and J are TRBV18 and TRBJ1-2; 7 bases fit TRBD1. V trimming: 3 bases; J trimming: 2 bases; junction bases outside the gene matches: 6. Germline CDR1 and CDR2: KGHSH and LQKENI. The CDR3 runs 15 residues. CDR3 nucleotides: TGTGCCAGCTCACCGGTCAGGGGGGAGAACTATGGCTACACCTTC. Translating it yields CASSPVRGENYGYTF.

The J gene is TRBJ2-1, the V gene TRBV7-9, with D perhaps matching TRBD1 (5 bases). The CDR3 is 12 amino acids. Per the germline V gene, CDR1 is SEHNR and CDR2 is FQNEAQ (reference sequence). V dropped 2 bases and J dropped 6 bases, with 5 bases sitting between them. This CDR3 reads CASSLQGNEQFF. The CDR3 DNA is TGTGCCAGCAGCTTACAGGGCAATGAGCAGTTCTTC.

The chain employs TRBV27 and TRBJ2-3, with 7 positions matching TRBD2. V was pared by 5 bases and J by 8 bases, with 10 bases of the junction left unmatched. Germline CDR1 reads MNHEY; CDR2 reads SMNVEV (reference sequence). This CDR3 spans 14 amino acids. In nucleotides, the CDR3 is TGTGCCAGCAGTCGGTCCGGGACGGGAGGTACGCAGTATTTT. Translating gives CASSRSGTGGTQYF.

In nucleotides, the CDR3 is TGTGCCAGCAGTGAACAACTAGCGGTAAACACCGGGGAGCTGTTTTTT. Translated: CASSEQLAVNTGELFF. The chain has TRBV2 and TRBJ2-2, with 8 bases that match TRBD2. The J segment lost 2 bases and the V segment lost 2 bases, leaving 4 bases of the junction unmatched. CDR3 size: 16 residues. The germline V gene encodes CDR1 SNHLY and CDR2 FYNNEI.

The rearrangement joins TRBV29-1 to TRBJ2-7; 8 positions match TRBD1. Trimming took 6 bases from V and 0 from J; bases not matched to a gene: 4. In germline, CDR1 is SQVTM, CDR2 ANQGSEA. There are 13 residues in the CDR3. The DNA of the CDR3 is TGCAGCGTAAGGACAGGGAGCTCCTACGAGCAGTACTTC. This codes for CSVRTGSSYEQYF.

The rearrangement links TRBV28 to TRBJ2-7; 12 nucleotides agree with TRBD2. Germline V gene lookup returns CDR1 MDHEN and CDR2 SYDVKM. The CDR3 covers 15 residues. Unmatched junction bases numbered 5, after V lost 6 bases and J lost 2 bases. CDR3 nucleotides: TGTGCCAGCAGGGGCTGGACTAGCGGGACCTACGAGCAGTACTTC. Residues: CASRGWTSGTYEQYF. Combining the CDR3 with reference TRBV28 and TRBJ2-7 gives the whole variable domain DVKVTQSSRYLVKRTGEKVFLECVQDMDHENMFWYRQDPGLGLRLIYFSYDVKMKEKGDIPEGYSVSREKKERFSLILESASTNQTSMYLCASRGWTSGTYEQYFGPGTRLTVT.

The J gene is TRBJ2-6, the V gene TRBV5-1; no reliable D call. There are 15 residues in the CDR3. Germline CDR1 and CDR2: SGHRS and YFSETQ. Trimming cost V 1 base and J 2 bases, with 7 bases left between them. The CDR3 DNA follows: TGCGCCAGCAGCTTGATCCCCACTGGGGCCAACGTCCTGACTTTC. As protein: CASSLIPTGANVLTF.

The CDR3 nucleotides read TGTGCCAGCAGTTTCCGAACTAGCGGGCGGGAGACCCAGTACTTC. It yields the protein CASSFRTSGRETQYF. V gene TRBV6-5 combines with J gene TRBJ2-5; 9 nucleotides align to TRBD2. This CDR3 comprises 15 residues. Germline V gene data show CDR1 as MNHEY and CDR2 as SVGAGI. V shed 4 bases, J shed 5 bases, and the junction held 8 bases outside the gene matches.

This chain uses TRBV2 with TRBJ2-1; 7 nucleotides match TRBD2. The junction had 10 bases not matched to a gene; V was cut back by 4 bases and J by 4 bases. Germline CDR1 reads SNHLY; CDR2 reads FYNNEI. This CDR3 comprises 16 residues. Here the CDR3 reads CASSGNDGRTYNEQFF. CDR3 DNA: TGTGCCAGCAGTGGAAATGACGGGAGGACGTACAATGAGCAGTTCTTC.